Listed below are T cell receptor beta chains from one sample, sequenced in a study of brain metastases from non-small cell lung cancer. Repertoires were generated with immunoSEQ multiplex PCR, while TCRdb's copy carries only in-frame clones and drops some. The sample contains 2,500 to 3,500 clones, about 80% of which appear only once. The sequenced sample consisted of tissue from a brain metastasis. The receptors shown here come from a donor at least 40 years old with non-small cell lung cancer. The CDR3 runs from the conserved cysteine through the conserved F or W. The order of the fields is D gene, clone size, J gene, V gene, CDR3 protein, CDR3 DNA. A D gene is named only where the DNA matches it firmly. Size is omitted from some rows. Given values are once, few, many or a class for expanded clones.

d_gene: TRBD1
abundance: -
j_gene: TRBJ1-2
v_gene: TRBV28
CDR3aa: CASSSGTGLIYGYTF
CDR3nt: TGTGCCAGCAGTTCTGGGACAGGGTTGATCTATGGCTACACCTTC

d_gene: -
abundance: -
j_gene: TRBJ2-7
v_gene: TRBV11-1
CDR3aa: CASSFSQGTYEQYF
CDR3nt: TGTGCCAGCAGCTTTTCCCAGGGGACCTACGAGCAGTACTTC

d_gene: -
abundance: -
j_gene: TRBJ1-1
v_gene: TRBV10-2
CDR3aa: CASRQMNTEAFF
CDR3nt: TGCGCCAGCCGACAGATGAACACTGAAGCTTTCTTT

d_gene: TRBD2
abundance: -
j_gene: TRBJ2-5
v_gene: TRBV29-1
CDR3aa: CSGGGKETQYF
CDR3nt: TGCAGCGGGGGGGGTAAAGAGACCCAGTACTTC

d_gene: TRBD2
abundance: -
j_gene: TRBJ2-1
v_gene: TRBV5-6
CDR3aa: CASSLAGGDYNEQFF
CDR3nt: TGTGCCAGCAGCTTAGCGGGAGGTGACTACAATGAGCAATTCTTC

d_gene: -
abundance: -
j_gene: TRBJ2-6
v_gene: TRBV7-2
CDR3aa: CASSLGVYGANVLTF
CDR3nt: TGTGCCAGCAGCTTAGGGGTATACGGGGCCAACGTCCTGACTTTC

d_gene: -
abundance: -
j_gene: TRBJ1-5
v_gene: TRBV28
CDR3aa: CASSLKGGQPQHF
CDR3nt: TGTGCCAGCAGTTTAAAGGGCGGGCAGCCCCAGCATTTT

d_gene: -
abundance: -
j_gene: TRBJ2-2
v_gene: TRBV7-3
CDR3aa: CASSSGVGELFF
CDR3nt: TGTGCCAGCAGCTCGGGGGTCGGGGAGCTGTTTTTT

d_gene: -
abundance: -
j_gene: TRBJ1-2
v_gene: TRBV13
CDR3aa: CASSGLNNYGYTF
CDR3nt: TGTGCCAGCAGCGGACTGAATAACTATGGCTACACCTTC

d_gene: -
abundance: -
j_gene: TRBJ2-3
v_gene: TRBV20-1
CDR3aa: CSARIDSTQYF
CDR3nt: TGCAGTGCTAGAATTGACTCGACGCAGTATTTT

d_gene: -
abundance: few
j_gene: TRBJ2-5
v_gene: TRBV5-6
CDR3aa: CASSFGTSETQYF
CDR3nt: TGTGCCAGCAGCTTCGGGACAAGTGAGACCCAGTACTTC

d_gene: -
abundance: few
j_gene: TRBJ2-1
v_gene: TRBV13
CDR3aa: CASSSSRFGSNEQFF
CDR3nt: TGTGCCAGCAGCTCGTCTAGATTCGGCTCTAATGAGCAGTTCTTC

d_gene: TRBD1
abundance: -
j_gene: TRBJ2-6
v_gene: TRBV5-1
CDR3aa: CASSLGQASGANVLTF
CDR3nt: TGCGCCAGCAGCCTAGGACAGGCCTCTGGGGCCAACGTCCTGACTTTC

d_gene: TRBD1
abundance: -
j_gene: TRBJ1-1
v_gene: TRBV10-3
CDR3aa: CAIRGGDRVENTEAFF
CDR3nt: TGTGCCATCAGGGGAGGAGACAGGGTTGAGAACACTGAAGCTTTCTTT

d_gene: -
abundance: -
j_gene: TRBJ2-2
v_gene: TRBV6-5
CDR3aa: CASSYEAGQNTGELFF
CDR3nt: TGTGCCAGCAGTTACGAGGCGGGACAGAACACCGGGGAGCTGTTTTTT

d_gene: -
abundance: -
j_gene: TRBJ2-7
v_gene: TRBV6-6
CDR3aa: CASSGNREHEQYF
CDR3nt: TGTGCCAGCAGTGGAAACAGGGAGCACGAGCAGTACTTC

d_gene: TRBD1
abundance: -
j_gene: TRBJ1-2
v_gene: TRBV12-3/TRBV12-4
CDR3aa: CASKRTGGGGYTF
CDR3nt: TGTGCCAGCAAGAGGACAGGGGGCGGTGGCTACACCTTC

d_gene: -
abundance: few
j_gene: TRBJ2-1
v_gene: TRBV27
CDR3aa: CASKGRARNEQFF
CDR3nt: TGTGCCAGCAAGGGGAGAGCACGCAATGAGCAGTTCTTC

d_gene: -
abundance: -
j_gene: TRBJ2-7
v_gene: TRBV2
CDR3aa: CASSTTAYEQYF
CDR3nt: TGTGCCAGCAGTACGACAGCCTACGAGCAGTACTTC

d_gene: -
abundance: -
j_gene: TRBJ1-5
v_gene: TRBV19
CDR3aa: CASIPGTYSNQPQHF
CDR3nt: TGTGCCAGTATTCCAGGGACCTATAGCAATCAGCCCCAGCATTTT

d_gene: TRBD2
abundance: -
j_gene: TRBJ2-5
v_gene: TRBV5-8
CDR3aa: CASSPGLAVQETQYF
CDR3nt: TGTGCCAGCAGCCCGGGACTAGCGGTACAAGAGACCCAGTACTTC

d_gene: -
abundance: large
j_gene: TRBJ1-1
v_gene: TRBV12-3/TRBV12-4
CDR3aa: CASSQREGSEAFF
CDR3nt: TGTGCCAGCTCCCAGCGAGAAGGGTCTGAAGCTTTCTTT

d_gene: TRBD2
abundance: -
j_gene: TRBJ2-7
v_gene: TRBV7-6
CDR3aa: CASSPRGTLYEQYF
CDR3nt: TGTGCCAGCAGCCCGCGGGGGACCCTCTACGAGCAGTACTTC

d_gene: TRBD1
abundance: few
j_gene: TRBJ2-7
v_gene: TRBV19
CDR3aa: CASSSLEGAGGYEQYF
CDR3nt: TGTGCCAGTAGTTCCCTCGAGGGGGCAGGGGGCTACGAGCAGTACTTC

d_gene: -
abundance: -
j_gene: TRBJ2-2
v_gene: TRBV4-2
CDR3aa: CASSGLEVSNTGELFF
CDR3nt: TGTGCCAGCAGCGGGCTGGAGGTATCGAACACCGGGGAGCTGTTTTTT

d_gene: TRBD1
abundance: few
j_gene: TRBJ1-5
v_gene: TRBV5-6
CDR3aa: CASSSSRTGGGNQPQHF
CDR3nt: TGTGCCAGCAGCTCTAGCCGGACAGGGGGAGGGAATCAGCCCCAGCATTTT

d_gene: -
abundance: -
j_gene: TRBJ2-7
v_gene: TRBV2
CDR3aa: CTTKGQGTSYEQYF
CDR3nt: TGTACCACCAAAGGGCAGGGCACCTCCTACGAGCAGTACTTC

d_gene: -
abundance: -
j_gene: TRBJ1-1
v_gene: TRBV28
CDR3aa: CASSRDLGKVLEAFF
CDR3nt: TGTGCCAGCAGTAGGGACCTAGGGAAGGTCCTTGAAGCTTTCTTT

d_gene: -
abundance: few
j_gene: TRBJ2-5
v_gene: TRBV28
CDR3aa: CASSLTQERVQYF
CDR3nt: TGTGCCAGCAGTTTAACTCAAGAGAGGGTCCAGTACTTC

d_gene: -
abundance: -
j_gene: TRBJ2-1
v_gene: TRBV12-3/TRBV12-4
CDR3aa: CASSPSWEQFF
CDR3nt: TGTGCCAGCAGTCCCTCATGGGAGCAGTTCTTC

d_gene: TRBD1
abundance: -
j_gene: TRBJ1-5
v_gene: TRBV28
CDR3aa: CASSATTGDRGYRQPQHF
CDR3nt: TGTGCCAGCAGTGCAACGACAGGGGACAGGGGTTATCGTCAGCCCCAGCATTTT

d_gene: TRBD2
abundance: -
j_gene: TRBJ2-2
v_gene: TRBV28
CDR3aa: CASSETSGGARTGELFF
CDR3nt: TGTGCCAGCAGTGAGACTAGCGGGGGGGCCCGTACCGGGGAGCTGTTTTTT

d_gene: -
abundance: -
j_gene: TRBJ2-7
v_gene: TRBV20-1
CDR3aa: CSASKRYEQYF
CDR3nt: TGCAGTGCTAGTAAGCGGTACGAGCAGTACTTC

d_gene: -
abundance: once
j_gene: TRBJ1-6
v_gene: TRBV30
CDR3aa: CAWSYSTSGRPNF
CDR3nt: -

d_gene: -
abundance: -
j_gene: TRBJ1-2
v_gene: TRBV6-5
CDR3aa: CASKRVQDYGYTF
CDR3nt: TGTGCCAGCAAGCGGGTACAGGACTATGGCTACACCTTC

d_gene: -
abundance: -
j_gene: TRBJ2-3
v_gene: TRBV28
CDR3aa: CASNSILGLGTDTQYF
CDR3nt: TGTGCCAGCAATTCAATACTAGGACTGGGCACAGATACGCAGTATTTT

d_gene: TRBD1
abundance: -
j_gene: TRBJ1-1
v_gene: TRBV6-6
CDR3aa: CASSYSSRGPGTEAFF
CDR3nt: TGTGCCAGCAGTTACTCGAGTAGGGGGCCAGGCACTGAAGCTTTCTTT

d_gene: -
abundance: -
j_gene: TRBJ2-6
v_gene: TRBV19
CDR3aa: CASSIKGTGANVLTF
CDR3nt: TGTGCCAGTAGTATAAAAGGGACCGGGGCCAACGTCCTGACTTTC

d_gene: TRBD2
abundance: -
j_gene: TRBJ2-1
v_gene: TRBV25-1
CDR3aa: CASSSLGGLYNEQFF
CDR3nt: TGTGCCAGCAGTTCCTTGGGAGGGTTATACAATGAGCAGTTCTTC

d_gene: -
abundance: -
j_gene: TRBJ2-1
v_gene: TRBV5-6
CDR3aa: CASSSPPGGHNEQFF
CDR3nt: TGTGCCAGCAGCTCCCCTCCCGGGGGCCACAATGAGCAGTTCTTC